These T cell receptor beta chains were read from a single sample in a study of blood T cell repertoires in COVID-19. This table comes from immunoSEQ multiplex PCR, and its TCRdb copy is limited to in-frame clones, with some not included. The sample lists 650,000 to 800,000 clones; about 90% were seen once. Sequencing was performed on peripheral blood. The receptors shown here come from a woman aged 18-30 years with acute or convalescent COVID-19. CDR3s include the opening cysteine and the closing phenylalanine or tryptophan. A D gene is named only where the DNA matches it firmly. Expanded clones are given a class, and other clones once, few, many or no size at all.

NA | NA | TRBJ2-2 | TRBV19 | 17 | TGTGCCAGTAGTACCAAGGGGCCGACGACGAACACCGGGGAGCTGTTTTTT | CASSTKGPTTNTGELFF
NA | NA | TRBJ1-1 | TRBV21-1 | 14 | TGTGCCAGCAGGTTCAGGGGGCTGAACACTGAAGCTTTCTTT | CASRFRGLNTEAFF
once | NA | TRBJ1-2 | TRBV5-1 | 15 | TGCGCCAGCAGCTTGGTGGCCGCAGGGGAGAGTGGCTACACCTTC | CASSLVAAGESGYTF
NA | NA | TRBJ1-5 | TRBV10-3 | 15 | TGTGCCATCAGTCCTGAACAGGGATCCAATCAGCCCCAGCATTTT | CAISPEQGSNQPQHF
NA | NA | TRBJ1-1 | TRBV6-5 | 15 | TGTGCCAGCAGTTACTCACGTCAGGAGGCCACTGAAGCTTTCTTT | CASSYSRQEATEAFF
NA | TRBD1 | TRBJ1-1 | TRBV7-9 | 15 | TGTGCCAGCAGCTCGACAGGGGGCCTGAACACTGAAGCTTTCTTT | CASSSTGGLNTEAFF
NA | TRBD1 | TRBJ1-3 | TRBV4-3 | 15 | TGCGCCAGCAGCCAGGACAGGGTCTCTGGAAACACCATATATTTT | CASSQDRVSGNTIYF
NA | TRBD1 | TRBJ1-3 | TRBV10-3 | 15 | TGTGCCATCAGCGCACAGGGGCCCTCTGGAAACACCATATATTTT | CAISAQGPSGNTIYF
NA | TRBD1 | TRBJ1-2 | TRBV6-6 | 13 | TGTGCCAGCAGAACAGGGGACGGCTATGGCTACACCTTC | CASRTGDGYGYTF
NA | TRBD1 | TRBJ2-5 | TRBV18 | 18 | TGTGCCAGCTCGCGTGTGGGGACAGCCAGAGGGGCCCAAGAGACCCAGTACTTC | CASSRVGTARGAQETQYF
NA | NA | TRBJ1-1 | TRBV18 | 14 | TGTGCCAGCTCAGAGGCAGGGGCAAACACTGAAGCTTTCTTT | CASSEAGANTEAFF
NA | NA | TRBJ1-3 | TRBV12-5 | 13 | TGTGCTAGTGGGGGCCCCTCTGGAAACACCATATATTTT | CASGGPSGNTIYF
NA | NA | TRBJ2-3 | TRBV7-2 | 16 | TGTGCCAGCAGCTACTACCGGAGGGCCTCCACAGATACGCAGTATTTT | CASSYYRRASTDTQYF
NA | TRBD1 | TRBJ2-7 | TRBV7-9 | 13 | TGTGCCAGCAGCACACGGACAGGGCTCGAGCAGTACTTC | CASSTRTGLEQYF
NA | TRBD1 | TRBJ2-1 | TRBV5-6 | 14 | TGTGCCAGCAGTACCGGGACAGGGAGTTTTTGGCAGTTCTTC | CASSTGTGSFWQFF
NA | TRBD2 | TRBJ2-2 | TRBV29-1 | 15 | TGCAGCGTTGAAGGGCAGCGGGGGAGGGGCGGGGAGCTGTTTTTT | CSVEGQRGRGGELFF
NA | NA | TRBJ1-1 | TRBV7-9 | 12 | TGTGCCAGCAGCTGGCGGGGAGCTGAAGCTTTCTTT | CASSWRGAEAFF
NA | NA | TRBJ1-1 | TRBV30 | 15 | TGTGCCTCGAACCCACACCTGGGGGCGCGGACTGAAGCTTTCTTT | CASNPHLGARTEAFF
NA | TRBD2 | TRBJ2-1 | TRBV7-6 | 18 | TGTGCCAGCAGCTTAGCGTCTAGCGGGGGCAGCTCCTACAATGAGCAGTTCTTC | CASSLASSGGSSYNEQFF
once | TRBD1 | TRBJ2-5 | TRBV9 | 15 | TGTGCCAGCAGCGTAGCTGGGACAGGGGTTGAGACCCAGTACTTC | CASSVAGTGVETQYF
NA | TRBD1 | TRBJ2-5 | TRBV30 | 16 | TGTGCCTGGGGCCAAGCCCTGACAGGGGGCTCGGAGACCCAGTACTTC | CAWGQALTGGSETQYF
NA | TRBD2 | TRBJ2-1 | TRBV9 | 15 | TGTGCCAGCAGCGCCGGGACTAGCGGGGGGGGTGAGCAGTTCTTC | CASSAGTSGGGEQFF
NA | NA | TRBJ2-7 | TRBV18 | 13 | TGTGCCAGCTCACCAGGCCAGGACTACGAGCAGTACTTC | CASSPGQDYEQYF
NA | NA | TRBJ2-2 | TRBV6-2/TRBV6-3 | 18 | TGTGCCAGCAGTACGCCCCGGGGTGGGGGGGCTGGCACCGGGGAGCTGTTTTTT | CASSTPRGGGAGTGELFF
NA | TRBD1 | TRBJ2-3 | TRBV5-1 | 15 | TGCGCCAGCAGCTTGGGATCAGGGGGCGCTGATACGCAGTATTTT | CASSLGSGGADTQYF
NA | NA | TRBJ2-1 | TRBV30 | 14 | TGTGCCTGGGGGAGGGGGACGGGTTACAATGAGCAGTTCTTC | CAWGRGTGYNEQFF
NA | NA | TRBJ1-4 | TRBV5-6 | 13 | TGTGCCAGCAGCGCGGGGGTGAGGGAAAAACTGTTTTTT | CASSAGVREKLFF
NA | NA | TRBJ1-1 | TRBV12-5 | 14 | TGTGCTAGTGGAAACGGAGAGCTTGAGGAAGACGCTTTCTTT | CASGNGELEEDAFF
NA | TRBD1 | TRBJ2-7 | TRBV27 | 15 | TGTGCCAGCAGTTTATCGACAGGGGATCCCTACGAGCAGTACTTC | CASSLSTGDPYEQYF
NA | TRBD1 | TRBJ1-2 | TRBV30 | 15 | TGTGCCTGGAGTCACCCGATCCGACAGGGGAATGGCTACACCTTC | CAWSHPIRQGNGYTF
NA | NA | TRBJ1-1 | TRBV27 | 16 | TGTGCCAGCAGTTTAAGGATGCAAGGGGCGAACACTGAAGCTTTCTTT | CASSLRMQGANTEAFF
NA | NA | TRBJ1-3 | TRBV4-3 | 14 | TGCGCCAGCAGCCAAGTCAGCTCTGGAAACACCATATATTTT | CASSQVSSGNTIYF
NA | NA | TRBJ2-3 | TRBV5-1 | 15 | TGCGCCAGCAGCTTGGATCTGGTGGGCCCAGATACGCAGTATTTT | CASSLDLVGPDTQYF
NA | TRBD2 | TRBJ2-1 | TRBV6-2/TRBV6-3 | 14 | TGTGCCAGCAGTCTATCTAGCGGGCGGCCGGAGCAGTTCTTC | CASSLSSGRPEQFF
NA | NA | TRBJ2-6 | TRBV20-1 | 11 | TGCAGTGCTCAGAATGATAACGTCCTGACTTTC | CSAQNDNVLTF
NA | NA | TRBJ2-2 | TRBV2 | 18 | TGTGCCAGCAGTGAATTGGGGTTTTGGGGGGTCGGTACCGGGGAGCTGTTTTTT | CASSELGFWGVGTGELFF
few | NA | TRBJ1-6 | TRBV9 | 16 | TGTGCCAGCAGCGTAGGCTGGGGCAGGGGCGGGTCACCCCTCCACTTT | CASSVGWGRGGSPLHF
NA | NA | TRBJ2-7 | TRBV4-1 | 14 | TGCGCCAGCAGCCAAGCCGGGTCCCACTACGAGCAGTACTTC | CASSQAGSHYEQYF
NA | NA | TRBJ1-1 | TRBV5-1 | 13 | TGCGCCAGCAGCTTTCGGGGGAACACTGAAGCTTTCTTT | CASSFRGNTEAFF
NA | NA | TRBJ1-1 | TRBV21-1 | 15 | TGTGCCAGCAGCAAAGAGGGGTCGGGGAACACTGAAGCTTTCTTT | CASSKEGSGNTEAFF
once | NA | TRBJ1-1 | TRBV3-1/TRBV3-2 | 12 | TGTGCCAGCAGCCAAGATCCCACGGGAGCTTTCTTT | CASSQDPTGAFF
once | NA | TRBJ1-5 | TRBV19 | 14 | TGTGCCAGTAGTGTTGTCCCCGGGGATTCGCCCCAGCATTTT | CASSVVPGDSPQHF
NA | NA | TRBJ2-2 | TRBV21-1 | 17 | TGTGCCAGCAGCAAAGCGGGGTCGGGGGGTTGGTGTAGGGAGCTGTTTTTT | CASSKAGSGGWCRELFF
NA | NA | TRBJ1-3 | TRBV28 | 18 | TGTGCCAGCAGTTTATTAACTTCGGGAACTCGTCGTGGAAACACCATATATTTT | CASSLLTSGTRRGNTIYF
NA | TRBD1 | TRBJ1-1 | TRBV29-1 | 16 | TGCAGCGTGAGAGCCCGGACAGGGGGTCCGGACACTGAAGCTTTCTTT | CSVRARTGGPDTEAFF
NA | TRBD1 | TRBJ2-7 | TRBV15 | 14 | TGTGCCACCAGAACCGCCGGGACAGCCTACGAGCAGTACTTC | CATRTAGTAYEQYF
NA | NA | TRBJ1-2 | TRBV21-1 | 17 | TGTGCCAGCAGCAAAGGGGACAGGGGAAGGGAAACCTATGGCTACACCTTC | CASSKGDRGRETYGYTF
NA | TRBD1 | TRBJ1-4 | TRBV3-1/TRBV3-2 | 16 | TGTGCCAGCAGCCCTCGAAGGGGGACAGGGAATGAAAAACTGTTTTTT | CASSPRRGTGNEKLFF